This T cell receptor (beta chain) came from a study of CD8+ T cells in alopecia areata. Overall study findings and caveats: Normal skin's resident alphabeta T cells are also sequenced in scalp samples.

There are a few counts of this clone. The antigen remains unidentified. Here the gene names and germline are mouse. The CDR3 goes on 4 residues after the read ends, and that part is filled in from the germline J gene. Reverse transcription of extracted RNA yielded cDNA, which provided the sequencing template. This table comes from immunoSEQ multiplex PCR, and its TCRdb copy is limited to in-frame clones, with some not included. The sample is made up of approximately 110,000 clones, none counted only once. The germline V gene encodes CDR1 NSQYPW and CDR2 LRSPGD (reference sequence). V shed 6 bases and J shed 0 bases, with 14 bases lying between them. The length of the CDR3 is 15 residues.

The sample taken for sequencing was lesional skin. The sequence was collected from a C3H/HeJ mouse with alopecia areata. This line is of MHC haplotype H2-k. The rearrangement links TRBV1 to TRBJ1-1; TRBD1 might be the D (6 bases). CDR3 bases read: TGCACCTGCAGGGCCACGCCAGGGGAGAACACA. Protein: CTCRATPGENT. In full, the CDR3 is CTCRATPGENTEVFF.